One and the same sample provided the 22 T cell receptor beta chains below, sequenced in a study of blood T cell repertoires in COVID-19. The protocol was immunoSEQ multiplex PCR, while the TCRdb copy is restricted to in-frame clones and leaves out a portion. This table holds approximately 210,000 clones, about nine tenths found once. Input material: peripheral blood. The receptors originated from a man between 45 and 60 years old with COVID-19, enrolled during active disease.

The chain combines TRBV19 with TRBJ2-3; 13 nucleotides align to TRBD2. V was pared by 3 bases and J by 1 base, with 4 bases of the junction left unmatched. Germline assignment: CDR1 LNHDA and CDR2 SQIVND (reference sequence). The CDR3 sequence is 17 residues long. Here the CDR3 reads CASSIGLAGVGTDTQYF. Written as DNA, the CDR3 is TGTGCCAGTAGTATCGGACTAGCGGGAGTTGGCACAGATACGCAGTATTTT.

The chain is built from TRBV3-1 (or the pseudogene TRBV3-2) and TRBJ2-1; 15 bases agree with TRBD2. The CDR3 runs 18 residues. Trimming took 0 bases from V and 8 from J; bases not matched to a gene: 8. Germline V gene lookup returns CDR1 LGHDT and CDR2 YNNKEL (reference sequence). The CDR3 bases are TGTGCCAGCAGCCAAGATAGGGTGGGGACTAGCGGGGGGTATGAGCAGTTCTTC. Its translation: CASSQDRVGTSGGYEQFF.

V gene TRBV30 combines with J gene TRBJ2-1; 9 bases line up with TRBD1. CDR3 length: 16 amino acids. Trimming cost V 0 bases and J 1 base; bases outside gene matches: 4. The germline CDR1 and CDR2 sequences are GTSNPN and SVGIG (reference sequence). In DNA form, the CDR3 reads TGTGCCTGGAGTGTACGACAGGGGGGTTCCTACAATGAGCAGTTCTTC. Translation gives CAWSVRQGGSYNEQFF. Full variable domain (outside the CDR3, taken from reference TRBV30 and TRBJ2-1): SQTIHQWPATLVQPVGSPLSLECTVEGTSNPNLYWYRQAAGRGLQLLFYSVGIGQISSEVPQNLSASRPQDRQFILSSKKLLLSDSGFYLCAWSVRQGGSYNEQFFGPGTRLTVL.

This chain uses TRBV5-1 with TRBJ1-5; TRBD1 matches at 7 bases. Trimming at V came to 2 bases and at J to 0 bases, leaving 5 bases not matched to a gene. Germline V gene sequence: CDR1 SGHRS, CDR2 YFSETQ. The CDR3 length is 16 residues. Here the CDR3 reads CASSLGDRDSNQPQHF. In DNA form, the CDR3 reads TGCGCCAGCAGCTTAGGGGACAGAGATAGCAATCAGCCCCAGCATTTT.

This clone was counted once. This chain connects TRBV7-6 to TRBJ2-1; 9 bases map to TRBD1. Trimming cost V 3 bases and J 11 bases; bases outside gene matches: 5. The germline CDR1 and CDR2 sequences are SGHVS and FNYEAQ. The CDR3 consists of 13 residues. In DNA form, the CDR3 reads TGTGCCAGCAGCTTCTCCGGGACAGGGAAGCAGTTCTTC. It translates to CASSFSGTGKQFF.

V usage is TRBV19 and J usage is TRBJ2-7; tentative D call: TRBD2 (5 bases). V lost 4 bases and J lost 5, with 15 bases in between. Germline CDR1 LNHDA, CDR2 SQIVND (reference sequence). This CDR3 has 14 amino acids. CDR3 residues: CASSTSTLADEQYF. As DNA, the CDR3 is TGTGCCAGTAGTACATCTACCCTAGCCGACGAGCAGTACTTC.

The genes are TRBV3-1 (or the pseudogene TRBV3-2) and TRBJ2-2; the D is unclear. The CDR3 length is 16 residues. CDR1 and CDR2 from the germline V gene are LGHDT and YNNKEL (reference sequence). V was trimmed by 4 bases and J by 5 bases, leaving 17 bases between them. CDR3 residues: CASSLNSASGTGELFF. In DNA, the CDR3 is TGTGCCAGCAGCCTTAACAGTGCCAGTGGTACCGGGGAGCTGTTTTTT.

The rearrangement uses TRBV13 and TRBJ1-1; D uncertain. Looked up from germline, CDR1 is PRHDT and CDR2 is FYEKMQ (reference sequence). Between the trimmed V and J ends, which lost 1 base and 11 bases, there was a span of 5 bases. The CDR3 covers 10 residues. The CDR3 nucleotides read TGTGCCAGCAGCTTAGAAGCCGCTTTCTTT. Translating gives CASSLEAAFF.

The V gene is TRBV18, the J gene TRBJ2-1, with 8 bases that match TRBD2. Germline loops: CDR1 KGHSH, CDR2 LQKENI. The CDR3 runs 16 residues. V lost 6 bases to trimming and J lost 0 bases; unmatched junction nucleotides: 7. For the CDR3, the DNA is TGTGCCAGCTCGCCCACTAGCGGCAGCTCCTACAATGAGCAGTTCTTC. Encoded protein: CASSPTSGSSYNEQFF.

The CDR3 nucleotides read TGTGCCAGCAGCCCCCCCGCAGCAGGGGGCTCCTATAATTCACCCCTCCACTTT. The encoded protein is CASSPPAAGGSYNSPLHF. The V and J genes are TRBV11-2 and TRBJ1-6; 7 positions agree with TRBD1. The V and J ends lost 5 bases and 0 bases, in that order; junction bases with no gene match: 10. The CDR3 sequence is 18 residues long. The germline V gene has CDR1 SGHAT and CDR2 FQNNGV.

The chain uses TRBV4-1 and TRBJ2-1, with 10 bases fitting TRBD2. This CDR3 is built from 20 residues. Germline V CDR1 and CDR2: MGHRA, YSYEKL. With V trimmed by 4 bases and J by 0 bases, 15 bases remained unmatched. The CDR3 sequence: CASSPRGLATPKSSYNEQFF. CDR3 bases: TGCGCCAGCAGCCCCAGGGGACTAGCGACCCCGAAGAGCTCCTACAATGAGCAGTTCTTC.

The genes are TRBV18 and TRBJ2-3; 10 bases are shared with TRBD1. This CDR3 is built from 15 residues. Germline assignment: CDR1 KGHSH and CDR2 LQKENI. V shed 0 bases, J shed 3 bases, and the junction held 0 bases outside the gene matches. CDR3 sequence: CASSPPGQGTDTQYF. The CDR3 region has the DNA TGTGCCAGCTCACCACCGGGACAGGGGACAGATACGCAGTATTTT.

In nucleotides, the CDR3 is TGTGCCAGCAACCCCGGCCGACTAGCTAGCGCAGATACGCAGTATTTT. Protein: CASNPGRLASADTQYF. V gene TRBV2 combines with J gene TRBJ2-3, with TRBD2 identical over 7 bases. CDR3 length equals 16 residues. CDR1 and CDR2 (germline): SNHLY, FYNNEI. With V trimmed by 7 bases and J by 4 bases, 14 bases remained unmatched.

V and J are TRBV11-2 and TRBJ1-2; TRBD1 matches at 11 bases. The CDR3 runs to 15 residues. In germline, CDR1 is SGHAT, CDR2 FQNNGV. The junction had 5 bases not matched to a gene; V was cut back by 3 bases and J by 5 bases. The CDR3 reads CASSFGQGAGYGYTF. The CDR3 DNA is TGTGCCAGCAGCTTCGGACAGGGGGCAGGTTATGGCTACACCTTC.

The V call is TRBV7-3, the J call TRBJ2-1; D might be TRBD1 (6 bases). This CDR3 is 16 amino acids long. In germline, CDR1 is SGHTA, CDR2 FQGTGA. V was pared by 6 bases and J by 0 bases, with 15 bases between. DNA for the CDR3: TGTGCCAGCAGACCGAACAGGGTTAGCTCCTACAATGAGCAGTTCTTC. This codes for CASRPNRVSSYNEQFF.

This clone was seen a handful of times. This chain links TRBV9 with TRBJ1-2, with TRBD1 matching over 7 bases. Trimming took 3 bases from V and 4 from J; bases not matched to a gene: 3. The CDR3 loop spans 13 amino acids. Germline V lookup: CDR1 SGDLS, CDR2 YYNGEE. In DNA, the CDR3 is TGTGCCAGCAGCGCGGGACAGATCTATGGCTACACCTTC. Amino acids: CASSAGQIYGYTF.

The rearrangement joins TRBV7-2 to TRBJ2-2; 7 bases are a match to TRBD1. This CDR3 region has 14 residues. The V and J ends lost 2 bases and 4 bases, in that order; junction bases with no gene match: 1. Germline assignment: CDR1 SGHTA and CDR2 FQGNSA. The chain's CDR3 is CASSLTGATGELFF. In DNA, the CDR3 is TGTGCCAGCAGCTTAACAGGGGCCACCGGGGAGCTGTTTTTT.

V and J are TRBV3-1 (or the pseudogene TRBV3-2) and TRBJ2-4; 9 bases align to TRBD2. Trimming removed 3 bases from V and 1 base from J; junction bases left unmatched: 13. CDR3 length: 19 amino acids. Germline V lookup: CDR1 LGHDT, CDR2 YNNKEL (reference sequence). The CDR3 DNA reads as TGTGCCAGCAGCCACATTCTAGCGGGGCGGTCGTCGGCCAAAAACATTCAGTACTTC. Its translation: CASSHILAGRSSAKNIQYF.

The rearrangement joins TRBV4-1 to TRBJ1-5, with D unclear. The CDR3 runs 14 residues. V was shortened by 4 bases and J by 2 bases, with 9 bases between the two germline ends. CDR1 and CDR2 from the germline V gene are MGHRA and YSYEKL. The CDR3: CASSLFTGNQPQHF. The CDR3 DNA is TGCGCCAGCAGCCTTTTTACGGGCAATCAGCCCCAGCATTTT.

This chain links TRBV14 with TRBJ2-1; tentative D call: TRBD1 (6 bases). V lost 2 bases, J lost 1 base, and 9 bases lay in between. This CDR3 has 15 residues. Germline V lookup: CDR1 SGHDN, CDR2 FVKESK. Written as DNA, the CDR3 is TGTGCCAGCAGCCAAACCGGACAGTCCTACAATGAGCAGTTCTTC. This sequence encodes CASSQTGQSYNEQFF.

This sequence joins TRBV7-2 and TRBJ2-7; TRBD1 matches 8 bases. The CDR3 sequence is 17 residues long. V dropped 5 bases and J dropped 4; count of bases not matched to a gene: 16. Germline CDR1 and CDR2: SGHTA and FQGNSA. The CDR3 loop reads CASSPPRTGFIIYEQYF. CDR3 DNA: TGTGCCAGCAGCCCCCCCCGGACAGGGTTTATAATATACGAGCAGTACTTC.

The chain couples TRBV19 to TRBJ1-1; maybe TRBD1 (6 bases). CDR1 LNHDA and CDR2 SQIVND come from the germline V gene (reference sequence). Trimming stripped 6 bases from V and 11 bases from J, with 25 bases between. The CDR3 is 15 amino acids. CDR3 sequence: CASRGPRGGSYSAFF. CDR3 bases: TGTGCCAGTAGAGGGCCCCGGGGGGGCTCGTATTCGGCTTTCTTT.